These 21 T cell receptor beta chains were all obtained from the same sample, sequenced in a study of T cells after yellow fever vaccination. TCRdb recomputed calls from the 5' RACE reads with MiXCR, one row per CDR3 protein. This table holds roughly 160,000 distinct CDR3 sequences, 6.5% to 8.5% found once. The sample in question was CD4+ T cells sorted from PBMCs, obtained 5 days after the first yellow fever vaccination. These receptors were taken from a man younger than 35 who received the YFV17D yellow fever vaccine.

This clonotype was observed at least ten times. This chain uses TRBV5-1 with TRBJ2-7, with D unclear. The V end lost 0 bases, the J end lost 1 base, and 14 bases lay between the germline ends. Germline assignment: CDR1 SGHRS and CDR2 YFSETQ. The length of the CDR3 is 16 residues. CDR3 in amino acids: CASSLAEGHPSYEQYF. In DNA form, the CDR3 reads TGCGCCAGCAGCTTGGCCGAAGGTCACCCATCCTACGAGCAGTACTTC.

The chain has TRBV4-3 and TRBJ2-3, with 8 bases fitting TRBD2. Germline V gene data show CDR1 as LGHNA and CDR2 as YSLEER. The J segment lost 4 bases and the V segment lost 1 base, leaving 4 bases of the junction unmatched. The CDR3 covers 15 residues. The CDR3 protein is CASSQASGGADTQYF. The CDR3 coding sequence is TGCGCCAGCAGCCAAGCCTCCGGGGGGGCAGATACGCAGTATTTT.

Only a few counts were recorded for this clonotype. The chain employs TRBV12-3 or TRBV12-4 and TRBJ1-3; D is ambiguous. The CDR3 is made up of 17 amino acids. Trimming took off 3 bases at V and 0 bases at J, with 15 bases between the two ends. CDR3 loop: CASSLRGSTFSGNTIYF. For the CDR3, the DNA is TGTGCCAGCAGTTTGAGAGGGTCAACTTTCTCTGGAAACACCATATATTTT.

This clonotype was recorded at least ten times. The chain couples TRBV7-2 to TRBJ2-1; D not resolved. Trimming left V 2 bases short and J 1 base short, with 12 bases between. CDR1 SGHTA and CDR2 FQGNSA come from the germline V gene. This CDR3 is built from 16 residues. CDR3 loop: CASSLSATPSYNEQFF. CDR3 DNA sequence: TGTGCCAGCAGCTTATCGGCCACTCCTTCCTACAATGAGCAGTTCTTC.

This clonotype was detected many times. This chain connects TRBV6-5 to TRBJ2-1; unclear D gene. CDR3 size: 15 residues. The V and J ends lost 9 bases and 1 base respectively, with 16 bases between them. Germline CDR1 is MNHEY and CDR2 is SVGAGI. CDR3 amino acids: CASSFGTPSYNEQFF. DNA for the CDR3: TGTGCCAGTTCGTTCGGTACTCCGTCCTACAATGAGCAGTTCTTC.

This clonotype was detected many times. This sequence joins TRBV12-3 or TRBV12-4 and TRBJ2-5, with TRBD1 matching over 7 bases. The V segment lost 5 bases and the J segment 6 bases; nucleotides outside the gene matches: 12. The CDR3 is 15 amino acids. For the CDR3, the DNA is TGTGCCAGCAGTAGCCCCCCCGACAGGGCGAAGACCCAGTACTTC. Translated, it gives CASSSPPDRAKTQYF.

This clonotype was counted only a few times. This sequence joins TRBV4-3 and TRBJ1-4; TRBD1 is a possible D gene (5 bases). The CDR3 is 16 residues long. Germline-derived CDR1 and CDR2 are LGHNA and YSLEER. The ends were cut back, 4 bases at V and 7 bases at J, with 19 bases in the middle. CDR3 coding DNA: TGCGCCAGCAGCCGAGGCCAGGCGGGTGGGGGTGAAAAACTGTTTTTT. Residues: CASSRGQAGGGEKLFF.

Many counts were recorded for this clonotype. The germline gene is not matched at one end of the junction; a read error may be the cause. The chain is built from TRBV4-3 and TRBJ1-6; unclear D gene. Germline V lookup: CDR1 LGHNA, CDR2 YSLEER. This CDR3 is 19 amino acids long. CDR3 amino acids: CASSQDTASGGSFNSPLHF. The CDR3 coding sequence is TGCGCCAGCAGCCAAGATACCGCCTCCGGTGGGTCCTTTAATTCACCCCTCCACTTT.

In nucleotides, the CDR3 is TGTGCCAGCAGTTCCAGAATGACTCAATCCTACGAGCAGTACGTC. It is translated as CASSSRMTQSYEQYV. The V gene is TRBV28, the J gene TRBJ2-7; unclear D gene. This CDR3 is 15 amino acids long. Germline assignment: CDR1 MDHEN and CDR2 SYDVKM. V lost 4 bases to trimming and J lost 1 base, with 14 bases between them.

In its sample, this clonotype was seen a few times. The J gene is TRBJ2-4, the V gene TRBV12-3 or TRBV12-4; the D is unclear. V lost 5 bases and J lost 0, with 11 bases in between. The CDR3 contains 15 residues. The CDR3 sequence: CASSPAQLAKNIQYF. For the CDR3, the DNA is TGTGCCAGCAGTCCCGCCCAGCTAGCCAAAAACATTCAGTACTTC.

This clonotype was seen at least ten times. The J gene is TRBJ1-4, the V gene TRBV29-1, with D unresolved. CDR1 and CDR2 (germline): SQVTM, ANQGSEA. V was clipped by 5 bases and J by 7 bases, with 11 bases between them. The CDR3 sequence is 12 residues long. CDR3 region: CSVPSEGEKLFF. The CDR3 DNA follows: TGCAGCGTTCCCTCAGAGGGTGAAAAACTGTTTTTT.

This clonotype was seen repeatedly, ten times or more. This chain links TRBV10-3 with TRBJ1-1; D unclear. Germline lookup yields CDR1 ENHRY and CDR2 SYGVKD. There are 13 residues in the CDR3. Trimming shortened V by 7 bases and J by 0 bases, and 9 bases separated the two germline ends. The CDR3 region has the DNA TGTGCCATCACGACCGGGCTGAACACTGAAGCTTTCTTT. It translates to CAITTGLNTEAFF.

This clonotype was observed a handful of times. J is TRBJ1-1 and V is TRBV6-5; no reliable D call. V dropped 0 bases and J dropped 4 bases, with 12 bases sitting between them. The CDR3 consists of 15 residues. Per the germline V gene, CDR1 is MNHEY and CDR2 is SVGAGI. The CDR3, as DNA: TGTGCCAGCAGTTACTCGACATACGGGTCCACTGAAGCTTTCTTT. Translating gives CASSYSTYGSTEAFF.

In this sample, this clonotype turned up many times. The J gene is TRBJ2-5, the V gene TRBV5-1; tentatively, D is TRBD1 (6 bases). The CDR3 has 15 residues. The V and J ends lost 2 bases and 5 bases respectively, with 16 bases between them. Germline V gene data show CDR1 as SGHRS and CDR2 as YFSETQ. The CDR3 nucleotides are TGCGCCAGCAGCTTCGACGGGACACTTCAGGAGACCCAGTACTTC. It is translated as CASSFDGTLQETQYF. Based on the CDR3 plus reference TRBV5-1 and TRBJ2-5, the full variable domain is KAGVTQTPRYLIKTRGQQVTLSCSPISGHRSVSWYQQTPGQGLQFLFEYFSETQRNKGNFPGRFSGRQFSNSRSEMNVSTLELGDSALYLCASSFDGTLQETQYFGPGTRLLVL.

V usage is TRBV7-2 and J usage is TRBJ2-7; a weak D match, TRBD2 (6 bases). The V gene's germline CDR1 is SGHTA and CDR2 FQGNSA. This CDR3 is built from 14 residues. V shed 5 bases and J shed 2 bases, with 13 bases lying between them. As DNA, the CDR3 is TGTGCCAGCAGCCCACGCGGGGACCCCTACGAGCAGTACTTC. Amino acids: CASSPRGDPYEQYF.

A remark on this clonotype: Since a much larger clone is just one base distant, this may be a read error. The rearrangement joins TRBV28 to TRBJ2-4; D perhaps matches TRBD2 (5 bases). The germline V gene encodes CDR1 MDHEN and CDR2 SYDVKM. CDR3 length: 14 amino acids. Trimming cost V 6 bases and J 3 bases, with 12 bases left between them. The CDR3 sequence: CASRRSSYKNIQYF. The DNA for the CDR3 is TGTGCCAGCAGGCGGTCTAGCTACAAAAACATTCAGTACTTC.

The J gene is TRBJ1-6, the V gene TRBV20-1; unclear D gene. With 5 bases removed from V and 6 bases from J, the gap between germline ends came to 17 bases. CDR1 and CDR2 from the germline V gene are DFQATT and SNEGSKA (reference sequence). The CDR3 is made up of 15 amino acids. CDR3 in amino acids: CSARPRKETNSPLHF. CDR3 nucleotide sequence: TGCAGTGCTCGGCCCCGAAAGGAGACTAATTCACCCCTCCACTTT.

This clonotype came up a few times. CDR3: CASSLVLAGGQETQYF. The CDR3 DNA sequence: TGTGCCAGCAGCTTAGTACTAGCGGGGGGGCAAGAGACCCAGTACTTC. The chain uses TRBV7-2 and TRBJ2-5, with 13 bases aligning to TRBD2. The CDR3 is 16 amino acids. Trimming removed 1 base from V and 2 bases from J; junction bases left unmatched: 1. Looked up from germline, CDR1 is SGHTA and CDR2 is FQGNSA.

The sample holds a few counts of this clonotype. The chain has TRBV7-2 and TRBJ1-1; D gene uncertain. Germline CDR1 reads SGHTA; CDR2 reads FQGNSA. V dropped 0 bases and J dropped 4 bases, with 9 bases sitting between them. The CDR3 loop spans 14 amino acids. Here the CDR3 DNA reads TGTGCCAGCAGCTTAGCGCTAATGGCCACTGAAGCTTTCTTT. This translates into CASSLALMATEAFF.

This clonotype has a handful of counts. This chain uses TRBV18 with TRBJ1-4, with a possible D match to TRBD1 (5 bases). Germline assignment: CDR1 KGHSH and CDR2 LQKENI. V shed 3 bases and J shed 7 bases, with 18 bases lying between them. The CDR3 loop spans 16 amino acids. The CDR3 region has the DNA TGTGCCAGCTCACCTCCCGGGGCACGAGTATCTGAAAAACTGTTTTTT. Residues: CASSPPGARVSEKLFF.

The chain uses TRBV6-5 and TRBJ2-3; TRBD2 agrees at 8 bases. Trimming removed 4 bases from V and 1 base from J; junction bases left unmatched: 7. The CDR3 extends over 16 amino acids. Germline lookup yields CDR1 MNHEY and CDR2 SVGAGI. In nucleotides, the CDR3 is TGTGCCAGCAGTTCCCAACTAGCGGTTGGCACAGATACGCAGTATTTT. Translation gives CASSSQLAVGTDTQYF.